This TCR beta chain was recorded in a study of Ad26.COV2.S vaccination and SARS-CoV-2 variants. TCRdb's copy holds only in-frame clones and misses some; the assay was immunoSEQ multiplex PCR. The sample lists 300,000 to 500,000 clones; 88% were seen once. V was shortened by 3 bases and J by 3 bases, with 11 bases between the two germline ends. This CDR3 region has 13 residues. CDR1 is DFQATT and CDR2 is SNEGSKA in the germline V gene (reference sequence). Treatment described: around 19 received Ad26.COV2.S at low or high dose, single or two shots; 5 received placebo; per-sample allocation not given. The samples date from day 63 after the first vaccine or placebo injection.

The material was peripheral blood, obtained in a trial of Ad26.COV2.S vaccine versus placebo. The source of this sequence is a person between 18 and 60 years old who received the Ad26.COV2.S COVID-19 vaccine or a placebo. This chain joins TRBV20-1 and TRBJ1-1; D is uncertain. Here the CDR3 DNA reads TGCAGTGCTAGTGCCGAGGGAGACACTGAAGCTTTCTTT. It is translated as CSASAEGDTEAFF.